The entry below gives a single T cell receptor beta chain sequence along with its context. Its antigen remains unidentified. Several immunoSEQ plates held equal portions of the genomic DNA taken from each subset. Produced via immunoSEQ multiplex PCR; TCRdb's table is partial and in-frame only. The sample consists of about 2,500,000 clones, just over 90% of them appearing once. The data belong to a study of shared clonotypes between healthy human individuals. Findings and limits, study-wide: Generation probability values for non-shared clonotypes were lower than those for clonotypes shared by all four donors. As a rule, naive subsets had a larger estimated richness than memory subsets.

The V and J ends lost 6 bases and 4 bases respectively, with 14 bases between them. The CDR3 has 14 residues. The germline V gene has CDR1 MNHEY and CDR2 SVGAGI. The sequence was collected from a man between 18 and 35 years old in good health. Sample: naive CD4+ T cells sorted from blood. The subset denotes: CD45RA+ positively selected. The gene calls are TRBV6-5 and TRBJ2-3; TRBD2 might be the D (6 bases). In DNA form, the CDR3 reads TGTGCCAGCAGGGGGGGAGGCGGACCAGATACGCAGTATTTT. Encoded protein: CASRGGGGPDTQYF.